These 6 T cell receptor beta chains share one sample of origin, sequenced in a study of neurological immune-mediated disorders. TCRdb fed the 5' RACE reads into MiXCR, producing one record per CDR3 protein. This sample carries about 74,000 distinct CDR3 sequences, roughly 5.5% of them seen once, and the ten largest clones take around 7%. Sequencing was done on a sample of PBMCs. The receptors come from a man aged 18 to 29 with multiple sclerosis.

This clonotype was picked up many times. The gene calls are TRBV5-1 and TRBJ1-2, with TRBD1 as a possible D gene (5 bases). Germline values: CDR1 SGHRS, CDR2 YFSETQ. The CDR3 runs to 14 residues. V was clipped by 3 bases and J by 4 bases, with 13 bases between them. The CDR3 bases are TGCGCCAGCAGCTCAGCAGGCAGGGTCTATGGCTACACCTTC. Residues: CASSSAGRVYGYTF. Full variable domain (remainder filled in from reference TRBV5-1 and TRBJ1-2): KAGVTQTPRYLIKTRGQQVTLSCSPISGHRSVSWYQQTPGQGLQFLFEYFSETQRNKGNFPGRFSGRQFSNSRSEMNVSTLELGDSALYLCASSSAGRVYGYTFGSGTRLTVV.

This clonotype came up many times. This rearrangement joins TRBV6-2 or TRBV6-3 to TRBJ2-3; the D is unclear. V was shortened by 6 bases and J by 2 bases, with 3 bases between the two germline ends. The CDR3 is 11 residues long. In germline, CDR1 is MNHEY, CDR2 SVGEGT. Here the CDR3 DNA reads TGTGCCAGCAGCGCCACAGATACGCAGTATTTT. Translating gives CASSATDTQYF.

This clonotype was observed a handful of times. This chain uses TRBV4-1 with TRBJ1-3; TRBD1 might be the D (5 bases). Looked up from germline, CDR1 is MGHRA and CDR2 is YSYEKL. CDR3 size: 17 residues. V was clipped by 1 base and J by 3 bases, with 16 bases between them. CDR3 coding DNA: TGCGCCAGCAGCCAAGTTAGCGGGGACTTAATTGGAAACACCATATATTTT. Amino acid sequence: CASSQVSGDLIGNTIYF.

This clonotype was seen ten or more times. An end of the junction differs from the germline gene, which may be a read error. The chain uses TRBV12-3 or TRBV12-4 and TRBJ1-6; 7 positions match TRBD1. This CDR3 has 14 amino acids. DNA for the CDR3: TGTGCCAGCAGTTACAGGGGAGGGGATTCACCCCTCAACTTT. Encoded protein: CASSYRGGDSPLNF.

This clonotype appeared a few times. A much bigger clone sits one base away, suggesting this may be a read error. The chain links TRBV10-3 to TRBJ2-3; D not certain. There are 11 residues in the CDR3. Germline CDR1 is ENHRY and CDR2 is SYGVKD. Trimming pared 10 bases from V and 4 bases from J, leaving 9 bases between. CDR3 sequence (DNA): TGTGCCAATAAAGACGCAGATACGCAGTATTTT. As protein: CANKDADTQYF.

This clonotype was recorded at least ten times. The V gene is TRBV28, the J gene TRBJ1-2, with 9 bases fitting TRBD1. V shed 5 bases and J 6 bases; nucleotides not matched to a gene: 1. This CDR3 region has 12 residues. The germline V gene encodes CDR1 MDHEN and CDR2 SYDVKM. The CDR3, as DNA: TGTGCCAGCAGTGGGACAGGGAATGGCTACACCTTC. It encodes CASSGTGNGYTF.